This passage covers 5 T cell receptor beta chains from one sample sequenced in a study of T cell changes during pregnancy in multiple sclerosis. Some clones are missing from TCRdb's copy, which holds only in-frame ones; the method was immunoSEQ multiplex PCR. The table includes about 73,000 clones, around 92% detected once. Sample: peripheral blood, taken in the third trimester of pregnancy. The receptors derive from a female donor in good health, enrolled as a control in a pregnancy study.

Here the CDR3 DNA reads TGTGCCAGCAGCTTAGGGGTTCAGGGTAACTATGGCTACACCTTC. Translated, it gives CASSLGVQGNYGYTF. This chain connects TRBV7-2 to TRBJ1-2; tentatively, D is TRBD1 (5 bases). Germline CDR1 and CDR2: SGHTA and FQGNSA. V was shortened by 1 base and J by 1 base, with 10 bases between the two germline ends. The CDR3 extends over 15 amino acids.

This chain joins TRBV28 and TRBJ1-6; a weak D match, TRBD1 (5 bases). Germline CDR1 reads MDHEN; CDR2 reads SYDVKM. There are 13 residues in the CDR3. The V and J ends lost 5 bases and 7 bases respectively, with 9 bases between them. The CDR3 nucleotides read TGTGCCAGCAGTACAAGGGGAAATTCACCCCTCCACTTT. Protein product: CASSTRGNSPLHF.

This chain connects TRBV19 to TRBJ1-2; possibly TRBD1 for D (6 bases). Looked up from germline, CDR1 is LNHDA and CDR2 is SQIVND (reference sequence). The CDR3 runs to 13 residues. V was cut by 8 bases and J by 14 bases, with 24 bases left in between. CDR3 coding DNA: TGTGCCAGTTCCGACAGGCCGACCCGCGTTTGGACCTTC. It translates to CASSDRPTRVWTF. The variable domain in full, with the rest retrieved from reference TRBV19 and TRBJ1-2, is DGGITQSPKYLFRKEGQNVTLSCEQNLNHDAMYWYRQDPGQGLRLIYYSQIVNDFQKGDIAEGYSVSREKKESFPLTVTSAQKNPTAFYLCASSDRPTRVWTFGSGTRLTVV.

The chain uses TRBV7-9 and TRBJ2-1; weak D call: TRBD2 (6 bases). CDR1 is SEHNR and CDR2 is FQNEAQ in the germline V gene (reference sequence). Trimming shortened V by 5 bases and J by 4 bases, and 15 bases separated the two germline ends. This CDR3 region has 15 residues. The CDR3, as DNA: TGTGCCAGCAGCCCCTCAGGAGGGGCTTACAATGAGCAGTTCTTC. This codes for CASSPSGGAYNEQFF.

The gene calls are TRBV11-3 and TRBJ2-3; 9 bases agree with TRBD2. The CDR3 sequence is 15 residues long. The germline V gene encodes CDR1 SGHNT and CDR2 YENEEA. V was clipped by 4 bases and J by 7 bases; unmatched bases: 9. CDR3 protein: CASSSMTSGDNTQYF. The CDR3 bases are TGTGCCAGCAGCTCAATGACTAGCGGCGATAATACGCAGTATTTT.